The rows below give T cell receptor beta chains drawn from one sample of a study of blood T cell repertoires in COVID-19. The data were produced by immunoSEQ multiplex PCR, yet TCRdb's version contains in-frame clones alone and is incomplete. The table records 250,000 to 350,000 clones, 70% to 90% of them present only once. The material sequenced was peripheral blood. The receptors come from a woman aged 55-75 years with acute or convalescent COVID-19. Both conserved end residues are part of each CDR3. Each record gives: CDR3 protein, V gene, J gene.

CASNLGLGGSQPQHF	TRBV19	TRBJ1-5
CASSSRSGGTDTQYF	TRBV11-3	TRBJ2-3
CASSEGRSSYNEQFF	TRBV2	TRBJ2-1
CASSQDLGERFHF	TRBV4-2	TRBJ1-6
CASSQGHLNYGYTF	TRBV3-1/TRBV3-2	TRBJ1-2
CAIRGQGAWQPQHF	TRBV10-3	TRBJ1-5
CASSPSRQGWTEAFF	TRBV27	TRBJ1-1
CSVSSEAGANVLTF	TRBV29-1	TRBJ2-6
CASSPDRECTEKLFF	TRBV23-1	TRBJ1-4
CASSTPGTGVTDTQYF	TRBV28	TRBJ2-3
CASSQGLADSYEQYF	TRBV3-1/TRBV3-2	TRBJ2-7
CASILTGINEQYF	TRBV6-5	TRBJ2-7
CASSVPGQAEKLFF	TRBV7-9	TRBJ1-4
CASSVSPSGQGASGNSPLHF	TRBV2	TRBJ1-6
CASSKGVSGNTIYF	TRBV6-5	TRBJ1-3
CASSWRDYEQYF	TRBV27	TRBJ2-7
CASSSRTGGLYEQYF	TRBV27	TRBJ2-7
CASSLYPGGNTGELFF	TRBV7-3	TRBJ2-2
CASSIQGRPNYGYTF	TRBV19	TRBJ1-2
CASSQGAAQAFF	TRBV4-1	TRBJ1-1
CASSLVTTYNEQFF	TRBV7-9	TRBJ2-1
CATSDGGTYEQYF	TRBV24-1	TRBJ2-7
CASSAFDRGTEAFF	TRBV9	TRBJ1-1
CASRRTSGSTDTQYF	TRBV19	TRBJ2-3
CASSLLFQPGDEQYF	TRBV7-9	TRBJ2-7
CASTRVGTGNGYTF	TRBV28	TRBJ1-2
CASSSGQNTGELFF	TRBV6-2/TRBV6-3	TRBJ2-2
CAISESNTIQYF	TRBV10-3	TRBJ2-4
CASSLTSGTDTQYF	TRBV11-3	TRBJ2-3
CASSYGGRVETQYF	TRBV6-5	TRBJ2-5
CASSPQAGAHNEQYF	TRBV6-2/TRBV6-3	TRBJ2-7
CSAQYTDTQYF	TRBV20-1	TRBJ2-3
CASSSGSNQPQHF	TRBV6-5	TRBJ1-5
CASSQDWSLASDEQYF	TRBV3-1/TRBV3-2	TRBJ2-7
CAIRVLAGGGTDTQYF	TRBV10-3	TRBJ2-3
CSVRGASDYEQYF	TRBV29-1	TRBJ2-7
CASSPGQNTGELFF	TRBV18	TRBJ2-2
CASSSRGQGVNTEAFF	TRBV7-8	TRBJ1-1
CASSLVSGGTGELFF	TRBV7-9	TRBJ2-2
CASSLDNPRMDEQFF	TRBV11-2	TRBJ2-1
CASSLTGTGHRQPQHF	TRBV7-2	TRBJ1-5
CASSSLEAGGNTIYF	TRBV7-2	TRBJ1-3
CASSPSPSNYGYTF	TRBV9	TRBJ1-2
CASSPNRGDNQPQHF	TRBV18	TRBJ1-5
CASTGGNHEQYF	TRBV25-1	TRBJ2-7
CASSLVTGALNEKLFF	TRBV7-2	TRBJ1-4
CASSLTENYGYTF	TRBV18	TRBJ1-2
CATSREGLSYEQYF	TRBV15	TRBJ2-7
CASSFQGILNTEAFF	TRBV27	TRBJ1-1
CASSHGISGRFSRQFF	TRBV4-1	TRBJ2-1
CASSLTLPGELFF	TRBV28	TRBJ2-2
CASSTRNRGTEAFF	TRBV2	TRBJ1-1